The 23 T cell receptor beta chains presented below share a single source sample, sequenced in a study of cytomegalovirus exposure and HLA in healthy donors. Primers: 60 Vbeta forward and 13 Jbeta reverse. Generated by immunoSEQ multiplex PCR, the TCRdb table keeps only in-frame clones and is missing some. Of 85,000 to 130,000 clones in the sample, roughly 74% are singletons; the top ten hold 2.5%. The sample taken for sequencing was PBMCs. These receptors all come from a man in his forties in good health and CMV-seronegative.

The V and J genes are TRBV15 and TRBJ2-1, with a weak D call TRBD1 (6 bases). CDR1 and CDR2 from the germline V gene are LNHNV and YYDKDF (reference sequence). This CDR3 spans 15 amino acids. V lost 5 bases and J 0 bases, leaving 11 bases between the germline ends. This CDR3 is CATSGQPSSYNEQFF. The CDR3 region has the DNA TGTGCCACCAGCGGACAGCCCAGCTCCTACAATGAGCAGTTCTTC.

V and J are TRBV12-5 and TRBJ2-1; D uncertain. Germline V lookup: CDR1 LGHNT, CDR2 FRNRAP. Trimming shortened V by 3 bases and J by 5 bases, and 8 bases separated the two germline ends. CDR3 length equals 13 residues. The CDR3 DNA sequence: TGTGCTAGTGGTTTCCCTGCGCACAATGAGCAGTTCTTC. Translating it yields CASGFPAHNEQFF.

The V gene is TRBV4-1, the J gene TRBJ1-1, with a possible D match to TRBD1 (5 bases). The CDR3 sequence is 14 residues long. Germline-derived CDR1 and CDR2 are MGHRA and YSYEKL. The ends were cut back, 1 base at V and 2 bases at J, with 8 bases in the middle. In nucleotides, the CDR3 is TGCGCCAGCAGCCAAGGACAGCTTAACACTGAAGCTTTCTTT. Protein sequence: CASSQGQLNTEAFF.

The CDR3, as DNA: TGTGCCAGCTCCAACACCGACAGGTTGAACACTGAAGCTTTCTTT. This encodes CASSNTDRLNTEAFF. The J gene is TRBJ1-1, the V gene TRBV18; D perhaps matches TRBD1 (6 bases). Trimming took 6 bases from V and 0 from J, leaving 14 bases between them. The CDR3 is made up of 15 amino acids. CDR1 and CDR2 (germline): KGHSH, LQKENI.

The CDR3 region is CASSEDPRDEQYF. The CDR3 DNA reads as TGTGCCAGCAGTGAAGATCCCAGGGACGAGCAGTACTTC. This chain uses TRBV6-1 with TRBJ2-7; D perhaps matches TRBD1 (5 bases). Trimming left V 1 base short and J 5 bases short, with 9 bases between. The CDR3 extends over 13 amino acids. From germline, CDR1 is MNHNS and CDR2 SASEGT.

The CDR3 DNA reads TGTGCCAGCAGTTACAGAGGGGGTGACGAAAAACTGTTTTTT. This sequence encodes CASSYRGGDEKLFF. The V call is TRBV6-5, the J call TRBJ1-4, with D possibly being TRBD1 (6 bases). The germline V gene has CDR1 MNHEY and CDR2 SVGAGI. The CDR3 consists of 14 residues. V was shortened by 2 bases and J by 8 bases, with 12 bases between the two germline ends.

In its sample, this clone was seen a few times. This chain uses TRBV28 with TRBJ1-1; D not certain. Germline-derived CDR1 and CDR2 are MDHEN and SYDVKM. The CDR3 is made up of 14 amino acids. Trimming stripped 5 bases from V and 6 bases from J, with 16 bases between. The CDR3, as DNA: TGTGCCAGCAGTCTGACTGGTTTGGACTCTGAAGCTTTCTTT. Its translation: CASSLTGLDSEAFF.

This chain connects TRBV6-1 to TRBJ2-7; 8 positions agree with TRBD1. The CDR3 length is 15 residues. V lost 7 bases, J lost 5 bases, and 13 bases stayed unmatched. Germline assignment: CDR1 MNHNS and CDR2 SASEGT. The CDR3 reads CASTSGQGGVDEQYF. The CDR3 DNA reads as TGTGCCAGCACCTCAGGACAGGGCGGGGTGGACGAGCAGTACTTC.

The chain carries TRBV29-1 and TRBJ2-7; D is perhaps TRBD2 (5 bases). The CDR3 is made up of 13 amino acids. Trimming removed 1 base at V and 6 bases at J, with 13 bases between. Germline lookup yields CDR1 SQVTM and CDR2 ANQGSEA. This CDR3 is CSVEGTAGAEQYF. CDR3 bases: TGCAGCGTTGAAGGTACCGCGGGTGCCGAGCAGTACTTC.

This chain links TRBV5-6 with TRBJ1-3; D is undetermined. This CDR3 is built from 14 residues. The V end was cut by 2 bases, the J end by 1 base, with 7 bases between. From germline, CDR1 is SGHDT and CDR2 YYEEEE. The chain's CDR3 is CASSFGLSGNTIYF. The CDR3 DNA is TGTGCCAGCAGCTTCGGACTATCTGGAAACACCATATATTTT.

The J gene is TRBJ1-1, the V gene TRBV2; possible D gene TRBD1, 5 bases. The length of the CDR3 is 13 residues. The germline V gene has CDR1 SNHLY and CDR2 FYNNEI. Trimming shortened V by 7 bases and J by 4 bases, and 13 bases separated the two germline ends. The CDR3 region has the DNA TGTGCCAGCAACGGGGGTCTATTCACTGAAGCTTTCTTT. Its translation: CASNGGLFTEAFF.

The chain carries TRBV7-9 and TRBJ1-5; TRBD1 matches at 7 bases. Germline trimming cut 6 bases from V and 0 bases from J; bases unmatched to any gene: 5. Germline CDR1 reads SEHNR; CDR2 reads FQNEAQ (reference sequence). The CDR3 loop spans 15 amino acids. The CDR3 spells CASSPGGSSNQPQHF. CDR3 DNA: TGTGCCAGCAGTCCAGGGGGTTCTAGCAATCAGCCCCAGCATTTT.

As concerns this clone: An end of the junction differs from the germline gene, which may be a read error. V gene TRBV7-8 combines with J gene TRBJ1-1; perhaps TRBD1 as D (5 bases). CDR1 and CDR2 (germline): SGHVS, FQNEAQ. The CDR3 contains 14 residues. CDR3 nucleotides: TGTGCCGGCAGCTCGCAGGGTCATGCCATTGAAGCTTTCTTT. It specifies CAGSSQGHAIEAFF. Complete variable domain (other parts from reference TRBV7-8 and TRBJ1-1): GAGVSQSPRYKVAKRGQDVALRCDPISGHVSLFWYQQALGQGPEFLTYFQNEAQLDKSGLPSDRFFAERPEGSVSTLKIQRTQQEDSAVYLCAGSSQGHAIEAFFGQGTRLTVV.

With regard to this clone: A read error may produce the germline difference seen at one junction end. This chain connects TRBV7-3 to TRBJ2-5; D is possibly TRBD2 (5 bases). Judging by the DNA end, TRBJ2-7 fits better; the J call may be wrong. CDR1 and CDR2 from the germline V gene are SGHTA and FQGTGA. There are 14 residues in the CDR3. The CDR3 DNA reads as TGTGCCAGCAGCCCGGACTCGGGGTCCTCCGAGCAGTACTTC. Translation gives CASSPDSGSSEQYF.

The chain recombines TRBV6-1 with TRBJ1-1; a weak D match, TRBD1 (6 bases). Trimming took off 0 bases at V and 5 bases at J, with 7 bases between the two ends. The CDR3 contains 13 residues. Germline V lookup: CDR1 MNHNS, CDR2 SASEGT. The CDR3 region has the DNA TGTGCCAGCAGTGAAGCACAGGGAACTGAAGCTTTCTTT. Its protein is CASSEAQGTEAFF.

The chain employs TRBV7-9 and TRBJ2-7; 11 bases align to TRBD1. With 5 bases clipped from V and 2 bases from J, the junction kept 5 bases outside the gene matches. In germline, CDR1 is SEHNR, CDR2 FQNEAQ (reference sequence). This CDR3 region has 15 residues. CDR3: CASSPDRGLPYEQYF. In nucleotides, the CDR3 is TGTGCCAGCAGCCCGGACAGGGGGCTCCCCTACGAGCAGTACTTC.

V usage is TRBV7-2 and J usage is TRBJ2-7; TRBD2 matches at 10 bases. V shed 1 base, J shed 3 bases, and the junction held 3 bases outside the gene matches. The CDR3 has 15 residues. Germline CDR1 reads SGHTA; CDR2 reads FQGNSA. The CDR3 nucleotides read TGTGCCAGCAGCTTAGTAGCGGGGGGCCTCTACGAGCAGTACTTC. The encoded protein is CASSLVAGGLYEQYF.

The V gene is TRBV4-1, the J gene TRBJ2-7; 10 nucleotides match TRBD1. Germline V gene lookup returns CDR1 MGHRA and CDR2 YSYEKL. CDR3 length equals 17 residues. The V gene end was trimmed by 5 bases and the J gene end by 4 bases; junction bases not matched to a gene: 14. CDR3 sequence: CASSYRPGTGASYEQYF. As DNA, the CDR3 is TGCGCCAGCAGCTACCGACCCGGGACAGGGGCTTCGTACGAGCAGTACTTC.

The chain joins TRBV7-8 to TRBJ2-2; D might be TRBD2 (5 bases). With 1 base removed from V and 2 bases from J, the gap between germline ends came to 14 bases. This CDR3 region has 17 residues. In germline, CDR1 is SGHVS, CDR2 FQNEAQ. The CDR3 here is CASSLEVRLPNTGELFF. The DNA of the CDR3 is TGTGCCAGCAGCTTAGAAGTGCGACTACCTAACACCGGGGAGCTGTTTTTT.

CDR3 sequence reads: CASSFERQGHSPLHF. The DNA of the CDR3 is TGTGCCAGCAGCTTCGAAAGACAGGGACATTCACCCCTCCACTTT. This sequence joins TRBV5-6 and TRBJ1-6, with 7 bases aligning to TRBD1. The V and J ends lost 2 bases and 8 bases, in that order; junction bases with no gene match: 7. Germline V lookup: CDR1 SGHDT, CDR2 YYEEEE. This CDR3 contains 15 residues.

V usage is TRBV7-2 and J usage is TRBJ2-5, with 9 bases aligning to TRBD2. Trimming removed 8 bases from V and 5 bases from J; junction bases left unmatched: 18. The CDR3 is 17 amino acids. CDR1 is SGHTA and CDR2 is FQGNSA in the germline V gene. The CDR3 bases are TGTGCCAGCCGCCGGGATGCGGGGGGGCCGGCGGCGGAGACCCAGTACTTC. As protein: CASRRDAGGPAAETQYF.

The chain combines TRBV9 with TRBJ2-3; 10 bases map to TRBD1. The germline V gene encodes CDR1 SGDLS and CDR2 YYNGEE. This CDR3 contains 16 residues. J gave up 2 bases and V 7 bases, and 10 bases lay outside the gene matches. CDR3: CASARQGAPATDTQYF. CDR3 bases: TGTGCCAGCGCTCGACAGGGGGCCCCGGCCACAGATACGCAGTATTTT.

This clone occurred a few times. The V and J genes are TRBV10-3 and TRBJ1-1, with 9 nucleotides matching TRBD1. Per germline, CDR1 ENHRY and CDR2 SYGVKD. This CDR3 is 15 amino acids long. V trimming: 3 bases; J trimming: 2 bases; junction bases outside the gene matches: 4. The DNA for the CDR3 is TGTGCCATCAGTGACGGAACAGGGGGCAACACTGAAGCTTTCTTT. Protein: CAISDGTGGNTEAFF.